This TCR beta chain was obtained from a study of CD8 T cells in Susac syndrome. Germline V gene lookup returns CDR1 MNHEY and CDR2 SVGEGT. J gave up 5 bases and V 7 bases, and 12 bases lay outside the gene matches. The CDR3 sequence is 16 residues long. TCR beta sequences were obtained from blood CD8+ and CD4+ T cells. RNA was extracted with the RNeasy kit, and a quantity of roughly 0.5 to 1 ug was reverse transcribed using random hexamers. TCRdb re-analysed the immunoSEQ multiplex PCR reads in MiXCR, keeping a single row per CDR3 protein. The data show around 160,000 distinct CDR3 sequences, around 94% seen once.

Specimen: CD4+ T cells from PBMCs. The chain has TRBV6-2 or TRBV6-3 and TRBJ2-1; 9 nucleotides align to TRBD2. The source is a human donor in good health. CDR3 residues: CASTLRGASGDNEQFF. The CDR3 DNA follows: TGTGCCAGCACCCTCCGGGGGGCTAGCGGGGACAATGAGCAGTTCTTC.